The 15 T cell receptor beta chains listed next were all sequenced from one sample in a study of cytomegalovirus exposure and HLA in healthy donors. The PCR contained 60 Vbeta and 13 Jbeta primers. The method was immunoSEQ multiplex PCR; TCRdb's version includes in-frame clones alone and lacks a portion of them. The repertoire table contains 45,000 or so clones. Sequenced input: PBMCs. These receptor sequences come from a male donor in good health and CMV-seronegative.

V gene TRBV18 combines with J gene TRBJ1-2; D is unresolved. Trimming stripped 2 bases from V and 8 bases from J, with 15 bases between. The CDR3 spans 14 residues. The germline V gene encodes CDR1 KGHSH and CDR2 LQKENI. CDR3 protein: CASSPVSGSGGYTF. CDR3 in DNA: TGTGCCAGCTCACCAGTATCGGGGTCTGGGGGCTACACCTTC.

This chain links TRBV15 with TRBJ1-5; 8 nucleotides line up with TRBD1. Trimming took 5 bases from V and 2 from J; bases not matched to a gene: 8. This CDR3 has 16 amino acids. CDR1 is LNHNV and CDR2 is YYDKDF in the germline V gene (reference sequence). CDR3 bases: TGTGCCACCAGCGGACCCGGACAGGGACGCAATCAGCCCCAGCATTTT. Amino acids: CATSGPGQGRNQPQHF.

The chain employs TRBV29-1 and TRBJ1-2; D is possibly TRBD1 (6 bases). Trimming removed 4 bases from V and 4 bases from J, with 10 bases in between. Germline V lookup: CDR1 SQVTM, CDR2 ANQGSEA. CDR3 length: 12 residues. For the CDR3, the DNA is TGCAGCGTTGGGGAGGGGGGCTATGGCTACACCTTC. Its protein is CSVGEGGYGYTF.

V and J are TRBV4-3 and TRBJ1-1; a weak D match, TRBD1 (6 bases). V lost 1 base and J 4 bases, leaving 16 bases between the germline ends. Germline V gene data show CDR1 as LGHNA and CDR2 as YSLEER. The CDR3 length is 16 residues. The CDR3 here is CASSQATDSYFTEAFF. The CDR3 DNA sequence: TGCGCCAGCAGCCAAGCGACGGACAGCTATTTCACTGAAGCTTTCTTT.

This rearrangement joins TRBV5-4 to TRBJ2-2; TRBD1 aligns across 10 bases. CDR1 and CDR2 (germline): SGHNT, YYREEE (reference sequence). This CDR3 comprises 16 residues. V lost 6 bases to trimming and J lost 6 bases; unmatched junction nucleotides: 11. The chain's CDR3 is CASNDPGQGIAGELFF. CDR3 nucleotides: TGTGCCAGCAACGACCCGGGACAGGGGATAGCCGGGGAGCTGTTTTTT.

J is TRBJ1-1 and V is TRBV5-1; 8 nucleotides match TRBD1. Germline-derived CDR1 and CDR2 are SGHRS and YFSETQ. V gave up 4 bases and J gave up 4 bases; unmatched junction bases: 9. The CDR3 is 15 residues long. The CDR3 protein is CASSPGGQGVTEAFF. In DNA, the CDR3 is TGCGCCAGCAGCCCCGGCGGACAGGGTGTCACTGAAGCTTTCTTT. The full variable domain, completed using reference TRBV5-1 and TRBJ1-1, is KAGVTQTPRYLIKTRGQQVTLSCSPISGHRSVSWYQQTPGQGLQFLFEYFSETQRNKGNFPGRFSGRQFSNSRSEMNVSTLELGDSALYLCASSPGGQGVTEAFFGQGTRLTVV.

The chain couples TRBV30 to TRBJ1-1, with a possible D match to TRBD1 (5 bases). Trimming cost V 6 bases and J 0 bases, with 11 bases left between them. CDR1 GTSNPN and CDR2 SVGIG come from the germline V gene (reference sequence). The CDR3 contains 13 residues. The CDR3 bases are TGTGCCTGCACTCAGGGCCTGAACACTGAAGCTTTCTTT. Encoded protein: CACTQGLNTEAFF.

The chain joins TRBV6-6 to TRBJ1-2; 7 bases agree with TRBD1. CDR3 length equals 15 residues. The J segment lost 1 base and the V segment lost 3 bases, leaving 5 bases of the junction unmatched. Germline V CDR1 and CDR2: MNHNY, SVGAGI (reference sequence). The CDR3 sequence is CASSYGTEYNYGYTF. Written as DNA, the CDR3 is TGTGCCAGCAGTTATGGGACAGAGTATAACTATGGCTACACCTTC.

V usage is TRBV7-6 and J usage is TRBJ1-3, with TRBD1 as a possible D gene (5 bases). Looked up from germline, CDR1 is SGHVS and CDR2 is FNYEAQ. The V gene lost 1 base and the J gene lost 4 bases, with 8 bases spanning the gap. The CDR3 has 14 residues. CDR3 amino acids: CASSLGQRGNTIYF. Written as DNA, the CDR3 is TGTGCCAGCAGCTTAGGACAGAGGGGAAACACCATATATTTT.

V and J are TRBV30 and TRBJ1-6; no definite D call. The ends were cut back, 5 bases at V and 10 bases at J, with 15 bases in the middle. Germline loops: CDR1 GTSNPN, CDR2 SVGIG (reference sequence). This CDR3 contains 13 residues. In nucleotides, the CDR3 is TGTGCCTGGGGGCTCACTCCGGCATCACCCCTCCACTTT. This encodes CAWGLTPASPLHF.

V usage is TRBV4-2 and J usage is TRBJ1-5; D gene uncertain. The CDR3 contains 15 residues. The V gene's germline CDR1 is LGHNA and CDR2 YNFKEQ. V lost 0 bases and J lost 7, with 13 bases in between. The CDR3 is CASSQDGSRAQPQHF. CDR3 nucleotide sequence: TGTGCCAGCAGCCAAGATGGGTCGCGGGCCCAGCCCCAGCATTTT.

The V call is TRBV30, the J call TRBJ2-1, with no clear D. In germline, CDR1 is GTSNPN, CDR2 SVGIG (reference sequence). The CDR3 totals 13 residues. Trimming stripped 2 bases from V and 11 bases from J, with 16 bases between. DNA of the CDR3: TGTGCCTGGAGTCCCCCTGATAGTCAAAAGCAGTTCTTC. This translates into CAWSPPDSQKQFF.

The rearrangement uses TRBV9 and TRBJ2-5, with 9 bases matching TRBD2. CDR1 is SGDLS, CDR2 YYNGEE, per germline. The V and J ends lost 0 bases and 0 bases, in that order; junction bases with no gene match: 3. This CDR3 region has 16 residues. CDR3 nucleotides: TGTGCCAGCAGCGTAGGGGCTAGCGGGGACCAAGAGACCCAGTACTTC. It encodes CASSVGASGDQETQYF.

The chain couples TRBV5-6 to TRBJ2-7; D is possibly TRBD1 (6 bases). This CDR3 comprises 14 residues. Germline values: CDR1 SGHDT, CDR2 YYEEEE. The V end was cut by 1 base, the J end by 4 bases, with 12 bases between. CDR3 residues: CASSLSGHFYEQYF. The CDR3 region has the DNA TGTGCCAGCAGCTTGTCGGGACACTTTTACGAGCAGTACTTC. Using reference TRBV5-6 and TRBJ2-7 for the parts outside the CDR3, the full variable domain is DAGVTQSPTHLIKTRGQQVTLRCSPKSGHDTVSWYQQALGQGPQFIFQYYEEEERQRGNFPDRFSGHQFPNYSSELNVNALLLGDSALYLCASSLSGHFYEQYFGPGTRLTVT.

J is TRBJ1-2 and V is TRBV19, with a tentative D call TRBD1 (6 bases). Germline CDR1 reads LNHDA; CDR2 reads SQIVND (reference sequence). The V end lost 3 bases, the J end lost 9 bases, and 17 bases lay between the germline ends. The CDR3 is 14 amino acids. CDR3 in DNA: TGTGCCAGTAGTATGGCCCCGGACAGTCTCAGCTACACCTTC. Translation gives CASSMAPDSLSYTF.